Only a few counts were recorded for the clone carrying this T cell receptor (beta chain). Its antigen is not identified. The sample originates from a study of cytomegalovirus exposure and HLA in healthy donors. This CDR3 contains 12 residues. V was pared by 1 base and J by 7 bases, with 8 bases between. Germline lookup yields CDR1 SNHLY and CDR2 FYNNEI. In the PCR, 60 Vbeta and 13 Jbeta primers were used. Measured with immunoSEQ multiplex PCR; TCRdb has only the in-frame clones, and not every one. This table has 50,000 to 70,000 clones, 55% to 75% appearing once. General observations from the study: Per a later analysis, about 15,000 TCR beta sequences showed association with HLA alleles at 0.05 false discovery rate.

The V gene is TRBV2, the J gene TRBJ2-7; D might be TRBD2 (5 bases). The clonotype was recovered from a man between 40 and 49 years old in good health and CMV-seropositive. Sequenced material: PBMCs. Written as DNA, the CDR3 is TGTGCCAGCAGTGAAGACTCGGGAGAGCAGTACTTC. The encoded protein is CASSEDSGEQYF.